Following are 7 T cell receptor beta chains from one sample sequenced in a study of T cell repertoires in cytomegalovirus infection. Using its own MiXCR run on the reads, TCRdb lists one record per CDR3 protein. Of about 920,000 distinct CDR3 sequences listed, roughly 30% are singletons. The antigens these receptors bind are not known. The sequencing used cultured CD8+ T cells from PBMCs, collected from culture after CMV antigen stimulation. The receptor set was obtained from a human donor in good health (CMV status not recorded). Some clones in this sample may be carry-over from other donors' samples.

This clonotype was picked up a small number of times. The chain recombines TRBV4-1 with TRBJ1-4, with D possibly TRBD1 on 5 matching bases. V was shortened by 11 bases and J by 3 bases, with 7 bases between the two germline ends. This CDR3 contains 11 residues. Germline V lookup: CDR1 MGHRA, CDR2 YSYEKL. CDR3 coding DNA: TGCGCCGGGGCATCTAATGAAAAACTGTTTTTT. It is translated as CAGASNEKLFF.

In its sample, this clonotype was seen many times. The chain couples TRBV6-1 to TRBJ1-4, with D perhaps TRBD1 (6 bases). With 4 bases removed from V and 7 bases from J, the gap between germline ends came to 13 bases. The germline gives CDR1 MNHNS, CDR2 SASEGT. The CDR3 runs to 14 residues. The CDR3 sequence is CASSAGALGEKLFF. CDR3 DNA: TGTGCCAGCAGTGCGGGGGCCCTAGGTGAAAAACTGTTTTTT.

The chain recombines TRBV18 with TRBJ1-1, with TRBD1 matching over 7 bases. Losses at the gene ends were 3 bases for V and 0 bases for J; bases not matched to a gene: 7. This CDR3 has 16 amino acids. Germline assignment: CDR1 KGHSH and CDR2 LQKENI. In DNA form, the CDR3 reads TGTGCCAGCTCACCTGCGAGGGGGCCAATGAACACTGAAGCTTTCTTT. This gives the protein CASSPARGPMNTEAFF.

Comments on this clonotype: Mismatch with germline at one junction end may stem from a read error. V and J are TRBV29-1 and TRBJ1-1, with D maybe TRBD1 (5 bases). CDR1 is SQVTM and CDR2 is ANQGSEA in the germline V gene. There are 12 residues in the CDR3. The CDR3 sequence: CSFGTLEAEAFF. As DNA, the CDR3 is TGTAGCTTCGGGACCCTCGAGGCTGAAGCTTTCTTT. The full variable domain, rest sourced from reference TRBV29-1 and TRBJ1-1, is SAVISQKPSRDICQRGTSLTIQCQVDSQVTMMFWYRQQPGQSLTLIATANQGSEATYESGFVIDKFPISRPNLTFSTLTVSNMSPEDSSIYLCSFGTLEAEAFFGQGTRLTVV.

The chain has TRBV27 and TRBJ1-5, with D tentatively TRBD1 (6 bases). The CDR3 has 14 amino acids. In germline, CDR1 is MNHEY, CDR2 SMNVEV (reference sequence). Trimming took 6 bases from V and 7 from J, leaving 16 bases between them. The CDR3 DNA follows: TGTGCCAGCAGCCAAATTCGGGGGCGGCAGCCCCAGCATTTT. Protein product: CASSQIRGRQPQHF.

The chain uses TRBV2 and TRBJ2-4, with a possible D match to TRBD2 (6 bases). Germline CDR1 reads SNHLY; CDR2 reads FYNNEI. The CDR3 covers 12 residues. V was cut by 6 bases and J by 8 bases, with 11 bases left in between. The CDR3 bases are TGTGCCAGCAGAGAGGGCGGGGACATTCAGTACTTC. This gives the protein CASREGGDIQYF.

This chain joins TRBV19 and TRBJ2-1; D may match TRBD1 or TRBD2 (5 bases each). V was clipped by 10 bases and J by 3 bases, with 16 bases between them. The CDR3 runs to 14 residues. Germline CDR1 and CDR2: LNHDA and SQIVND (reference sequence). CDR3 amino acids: CATGDGWIYNEQFF. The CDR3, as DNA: TGTGCCACCGGGGACGGATGGATCTACAATGAGCAGTTCTTC.